This T cell receptor (beta chain) is from a study of blood T cell repertoires in COVID-19. Among Cohort 3 donors, those recovered had two negative PCRs, clearance, or symptom resolution. Clones were read by immunoSEQ multiplex PCR, and TCRdb kept only the in-frame ones, dropping some. The table has a few hundred thousand clones, about 88% seen once. This CDR3 region has 19 residues. The germline gives CDR1 SGHDT, CDR2 YYEEEE. With 4 bases clipped from V and 4 bases from J, the junction kept 18 bases outside the gene matches. The sequenced sample consisted of PBMCs or T cells enriched from blood (not recorded which). This sequence originates from a woman aged 55 to 70 who had recovered from COVID-19. The genes are TRBV5-6 and TRBJ1-1; 11 nucleotides align to TRBD1. In DNA form, the CDR3 reads TGTGCCAGCAGCCGATGGTCCGGGACAGGGGGGTTTTCCGGCACTGAAGCTTTCTTT. Protein: CASSRWSGTGGFSGTEAFF.